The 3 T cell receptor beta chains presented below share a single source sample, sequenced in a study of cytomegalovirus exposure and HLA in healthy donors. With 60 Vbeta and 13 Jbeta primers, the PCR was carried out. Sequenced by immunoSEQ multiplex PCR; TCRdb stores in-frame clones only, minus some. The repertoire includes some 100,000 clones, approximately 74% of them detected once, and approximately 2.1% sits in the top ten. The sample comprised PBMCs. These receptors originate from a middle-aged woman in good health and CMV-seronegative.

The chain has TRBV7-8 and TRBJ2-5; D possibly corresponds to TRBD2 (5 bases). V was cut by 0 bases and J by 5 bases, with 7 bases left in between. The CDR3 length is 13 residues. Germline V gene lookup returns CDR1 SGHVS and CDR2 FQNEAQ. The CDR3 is CASSLARAETQYF. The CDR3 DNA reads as TGTGCCAGCAGCTTAGCGAGGGCGGAGACCCAGTACTTC.

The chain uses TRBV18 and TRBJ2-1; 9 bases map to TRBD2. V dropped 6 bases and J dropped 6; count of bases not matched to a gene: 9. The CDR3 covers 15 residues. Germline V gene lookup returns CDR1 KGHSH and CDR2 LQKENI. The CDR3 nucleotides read TGTGCCAGCTCGGGAGCGGGAGGCCTCCGCAATGAGCAGTTCTTC. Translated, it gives CASSGAGGLRNEQFF.

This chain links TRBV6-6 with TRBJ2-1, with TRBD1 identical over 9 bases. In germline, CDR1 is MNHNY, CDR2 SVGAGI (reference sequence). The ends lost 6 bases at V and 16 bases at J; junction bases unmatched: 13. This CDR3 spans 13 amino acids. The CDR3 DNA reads TGTGCCAGCAGCTCTAAAGGACAGGGGTCGGTATTCTTC. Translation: CASSSKGQGSVFF.